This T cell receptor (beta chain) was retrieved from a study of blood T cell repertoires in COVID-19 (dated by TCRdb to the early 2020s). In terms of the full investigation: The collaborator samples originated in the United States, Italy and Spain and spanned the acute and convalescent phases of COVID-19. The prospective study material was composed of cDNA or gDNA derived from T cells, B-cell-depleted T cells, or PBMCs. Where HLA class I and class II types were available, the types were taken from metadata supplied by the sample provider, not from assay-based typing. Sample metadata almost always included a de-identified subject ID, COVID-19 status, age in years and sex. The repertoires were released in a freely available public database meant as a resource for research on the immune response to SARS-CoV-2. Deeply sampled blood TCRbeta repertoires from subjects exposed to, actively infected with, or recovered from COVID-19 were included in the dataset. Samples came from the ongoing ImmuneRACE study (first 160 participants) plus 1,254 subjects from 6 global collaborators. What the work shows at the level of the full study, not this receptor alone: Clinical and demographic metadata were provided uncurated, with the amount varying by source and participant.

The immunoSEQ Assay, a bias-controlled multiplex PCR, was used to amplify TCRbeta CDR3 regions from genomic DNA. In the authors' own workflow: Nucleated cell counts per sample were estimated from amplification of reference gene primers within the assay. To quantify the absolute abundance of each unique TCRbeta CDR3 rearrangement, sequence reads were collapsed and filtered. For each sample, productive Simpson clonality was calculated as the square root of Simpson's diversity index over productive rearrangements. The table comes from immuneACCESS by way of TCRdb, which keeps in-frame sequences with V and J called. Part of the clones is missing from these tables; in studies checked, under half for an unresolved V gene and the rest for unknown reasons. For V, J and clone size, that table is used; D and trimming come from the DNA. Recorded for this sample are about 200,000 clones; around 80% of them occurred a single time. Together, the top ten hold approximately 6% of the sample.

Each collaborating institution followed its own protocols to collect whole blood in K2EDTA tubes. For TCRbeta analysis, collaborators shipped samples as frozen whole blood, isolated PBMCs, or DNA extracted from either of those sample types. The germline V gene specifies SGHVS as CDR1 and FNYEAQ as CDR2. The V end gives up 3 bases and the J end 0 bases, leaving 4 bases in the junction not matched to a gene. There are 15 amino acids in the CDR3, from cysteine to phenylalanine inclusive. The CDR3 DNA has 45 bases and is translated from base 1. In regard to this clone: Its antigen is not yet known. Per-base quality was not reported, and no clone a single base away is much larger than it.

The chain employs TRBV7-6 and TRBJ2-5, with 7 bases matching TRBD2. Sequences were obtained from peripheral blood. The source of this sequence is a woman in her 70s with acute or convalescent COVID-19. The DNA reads TGTGCCAGCAGCTTCCTTAGCGGGTACCAAGAGACCCAGTACTTC. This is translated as CASSFLSGYQETQYF.